The T cell receptor (beta chain) under discussion was sequenced for a study of neurological immune-mediated disorders. Germline CDR1 is LNHDA and CDR2 is SQIVND (reference sequence). This CDR3 has 16 amino acids. The J segment lost 7 bases and the V segment lost 6 bases, leaving 13 bases of the junction unmatched. TCRdb recomputed calls from the 5' RACE reads with MiXCR, one row per CDR3 protein. The profile shows about 120,000 distinct CDR3 sequences, around 3% of them singletons. This clonotype appeared many times. The gene calls are TRBV19 and TRBJ2-2, with 8 positions matching TRBD1. This sequence originates from a woman under 40 with multiple sclerosis. The sequenced sample consisted of PBMCs. The DNA of the CDR3 is TGTGCCAGTAGAGAAGCCGGGACAGGAGGTCTCGGGGAGCTGTTTTTT. Its protein is CASREAGTGGLGELFF.